The 19 T cell receptor beta chains given below trace back to one sample, sequenced in a study of cytomegalovirus exposure and HLA in healthy donors. The PCR employed 60 Vbeta primers together with 13 Jbeta primers. Sequenced by immunoSEQ multiplex PCR; TCRdb stores in-frame clones only, minus some. The repertoire holds about 170,000 clones, with 65% to 85% as singletons. Sample: PBMCs. The receptors shown here come from a woman aged 45-59 years in good health and CMV-seropositive.

The chain has TRBV5-3 and TRBJ2-7; 10 nucleotides line up with TRBD2. TRBV5-3 falls under the ORF class, with uncertain function. The CDR3 is 18 amino acids. V was pared by 2 bases and J by 5 bases, with 16 bases of the junction left unmatched. CDR3 in DNA: TGTGCCAGAAGCTTATGTTATAAGCGGTGGGGACTAGCGAACGAGCAGTACTTC. Translation gives CARSLCYKRWGLANEQYF.

This chain links TRBV18 with TRBJ2-3, with 15 bases identical to TRBD2. CDR3 length equals 17 residues. Trimming removed 3 bases from V and 4 bases from J; junction bases left unmatched: 5. The V gene's germline CDR1 is KGHSH and CDR2 LQKENI. For the CDR3, the DNA is TGTGCCAGCTCACCGAGGACTAGCGGGAGGGCCTCAGATACGCAGTATTTT. Translation gives CASSPRTSGRASDTQYF.

The chain recombines TRBV7-2 with TRBJ1-2; weak D call: TRBD1 (5 bases). V shed 3 bases and J shed 5 bases, with 16 bases lying between them. CDR1 is SGHTA and CDR2 is FQGNSA in the germline V gene. The length of the CDR3 is 15 residues. CDR3: CASSLETVSFYGYTF. For the CDR3, the DNA is TGTGCCAGCAGCTTGGAGACAGTTTCTTTTTATGGCTACACCTTC.

This clone was detected a few times. The chain couples TRBV4-2 to TRBJ1-1, with 8 bases identical to TRBD1. This CDR3 is built from 14 residues. The V gene end was trimmed by 9 bases and the J gene end by 4 bases; junction bases not matched to a gene: 10. CDR1 LGHNA and CDR2 YNFKEQ come from the germline V gene. CDR3 in amino acids: CARPPGGLATEAFF. CDR3 DNA: TGTGCCAGGCCACCAGGGGGCTTGGCCACTGAAGCTTTCTTT.

This clone was recorded a few times. The CDR3 coding sequence is TGTGCCAGCAGGGAGTCGGGCACAGATACGCAGTATTTT. This translates into CASRESGTDTQYF. The chain joins TRBV6-4 to TRBJ2-3; no definite D call. CDR1 and CDR2 from the germline V gene are MRHNA and SNTAGT. Trimming shortened V by 6 bases and J by 1 base, and 8 bases separated the two germline ends. This CDR3 comprises 13 residues.

V and J are TRBV25-1 and TRBJ1-3; possibly TRBD1 for D (5 bases). The CDR3 has 16 amino acids. The V gene lost 4 bases and the J gene lost 0 bases, with 13 bases spanning the gap. Germline assignment: CDR1 MGHDK and CDR2 SYGVNS. The CDR3 reads CASSGRTPSSGNTIYF. The CDR3 nucleotides are TGTGCCAGCAGTGGACGGACACCTAGCTCTGGAAACACCATATATTTT.

Concerning this clone: The sample holds other DNA sequences that translate to the same CDR3. V and J are TRBV5-8 and TRBJ2-7; D is undetermined. This CDR3 is 12 amino acids long. Looked up from germline, CDR1 is SGHTS and CDR2 is YDEGEE. V was trimmed by 2 bases and J by 0 bases, leaving 3 bases between them. Written as DNA, the CDR3 is TGTGCCAGCAGCTTCAGCTCCTACGAGCAGTACTTC. The encoded protein is CASSFSSYEQYF.

The rearrangement links TRBV5-4 to TRBJ2-7; 8 nucleotides agree with TRBD1. CDR1 and CDR2 (germline): SGHNT, YYREEE (reference sequence). The CDR3 runs to 15 residues. V trimming: 4 bases; J trimming: 3 bases; junction bases outside the gene matches: 9. This CDR3 reads CASSPAQGAFYEQYF. The CDR3 DNA reads as TGTGCCAGCAGCCCCGCCCAGGGGGCTTTCTACGAGCAGTACTTC.

This chain joins TRBV9 and TRBJ2-2, with unresolved D. V dropped 2 bases and J dropped 6 bases, with 20 bases sitting between them. The CDR3 is 17 residues long. The germline CDR1 and CDR2 sequences are SGDLS and YYNGEE. As DNA, the CDR3 is TGTGCCAGCAGCGTTTCCGCCGCGGCCGACCACGCCGGGGAGCTGTTTTTT. Its protein product is CASSVSAAADHAGELFF.

This chain connects TRBV4-3 to TRBJ2-3, with TRBD2 matching 10 bases. The CDR3 runs to 17 residues. The trim removed 1 base at V and 1 base at J, leaving 5 bases unmatched. The germline V gene has CDR1 LGHNA and CDR2 YSLEER. CDR3 sequence (DNA): TGCGCCAGCAGCCAAGTCCCCGGGACTAGCGGCACAGATACGCAGTATTTT. It encodes CASSQVPGTSGTDTQYF.

This clone has only one observation. V and J are TRBV28 and TRBJ1-2, with D possibly TRBD1 on 6 matching bases. Germline V gives CDR1 MDHEN, CDR2 SYDVKM. This CDR3 comprises 15 residues. V was cut by 7 bases and J by 3 bases, with 18 bases left in between. CDR3 coding DNA: TGTGCCAGCAACTCCCCCGCAGGGGCTGACTATGGCTACACCTTC. Amino acids: CASNSPAGADYGYTF.

The rearrangement joins TRBV30 to TRBJ1-5, with 7 bases identical to TRBD1. J was trimmed by 2 bases and V by 4 bases; bases with no gene match: 5. The CDR3 runs 14 residues. The germline gives CDR1 GTSNPN, CDR2 SVGIG (reference sequence). This CDR3 reads CAWNPGQGNQPQHF. CDR3 in DNA: TGTGCCTGGAATCCCGGACAGGGCAATCAGCCCCAGCATTTT.

The chain employs TRBV20-1 and TRBJ1-1; D not resolved. Trimming left V 2 bases short and J 7 bases short, with 5 bases between. Germline-derived CDR1 and CDR2 are DFQATT and SNEGSKA (reference sequence). This CDR3 has 10 residues. This CDR3 reads CSARKREAFF. CDR3 bases: TGCAGTGCTAGAAAGCGTGAAGCTTTCTTT.

The CDR3 nucleotides are TGTGCCAGCAGTACAGGGACTAGCGGCCTGGAGCAGTACTTC. It yields the protein CASSTGTSGLEQYF. The gene calls are TRBV6-6 and TRBJ2-7, with 11 bases identical to TRBD2. The CDR3 totals 14 residues. The V gene end was trimmed by 5 bases and the J gene end by 7 bases; junction bases not matched to a gene: 7. CDR1 MNHNY and CDR2 SVGAGI come from the germline V gene (reference sequence).

J is TRBJ2-1 and V is TRBV6-4, with 8 bases lining up with TRBD2. The CDR3 spans 14 residues. V gave up 5 bases and J gave up 4 bases; unmatched junction bases: 4. Germline V gene lookup returns CDR1 MRHNA and CDR2 SNTAGT. The CDR3 region is CASSQVAGYNEQFF. Written as DNA, the CDR3 is TGTGCCAGCAGTCAAGTAGCGGGGTACAATGAGCAGTTCTTC.

This clone was observed a few times. The rearrangement uses TRBV7-9 and TRBJ1-2; no clear D gene. Trimming left V 1 base short and J 4 bases short, with 16 bases between. The CDR3 is 16 residues long. Per germline, CDR1 SEHNR and CDR2 FQNEAQ (reference sequence). The CDR3 coding sequence is TGTGCCAGCAGCTTAGATGCCCGGAGACTTACCTATGGCTACACCTTC. It yields the protein CASSLDARRLTYGYTF. The full variable domain, rest sourced from reference TRBV7-9 and TRBJ1-2, is DTGVSQNPRHKITKRGQNVTFRCDPISEHNRLYWYRQTLGQGPEFLTYFQNEAQLEKSRLLSDRFSAERPKGSFSTLEIQRTEQGDSAMYLCASSLDARRLTYGYTFGSGTRLTVV.

As concerns this clone: Compared with germline, one end of the junction differs, possibly owing to a read error. The chain carries TRBV29-1 and TRBJ2-3; D unresolved. Germline V gene lookup returns CDR1 SQVTM and CDR2 ANQGSEA. The CDR3 has 12 amino acids. The CDR3 nucleotides read TGCAGCGTTGGAGACGGCACAGATATGCAGTATTTT. This translates into CSVGDGTDMQYF.

The rearrangement uses TRBV9 and TRBJ2-1; D is perhaps TRBD1 (5 bases). The length of the CDR3 is 13 residues. The V and J ends lost 4 bases and 5 bases respectively, with 10 bases between them. Germline V CDR1 and CDR2: SGDLS, YYNGEE. The CDR3 DNA follows: TGTGCCAGCAGCCTCTGGGGCCACAATGAGCAGTTCTTC. Its translation is CASSLWGHNEQFF.

The chain carries TRBV29-1 and TRBJ1-1, with 9 nucleotides matching TRBD1. The CDR3 extends over 14 amino acids. V shed 6 bases and J 0 bases; nucleotides not matched to a gene: 5. The germline V gene has CDR1 SQVTM and CDR2 ANQGSEA. CDR3 amino acids: CSVTRQGVNTEAFF. In nucleotides, the CDR3 is TGCAGCGTAACCCGACAGGGGGTGAACACTGAAGCTTTCTTT. Combining the CDR3 with reference TRBV29-1 and TRBJ1-1 gives the whole variable domain SAVISQKPSRDICQRGTSLTIQCQVDSQVTMMFWYRQQPGQSLTLIATANQGSEATYESGFVIDKFPISRPNLTFSTLTVSNMSPEDSSIYLCSVTRQGVNTEAFFGQGTRLTVV.